This is a list of T cell receptor beta chains from one sample in a study of cytomegalovirus exposure and HLA in healthy donors. Clones were sequenced by immunoSEQ multiplex PCR, and TCRdb holds only the in-frame ones, with some missing. Of approximately 150,000 clones listed, 82% are singletons. Input material: PBMCs. These receptors were taken from a woman in her sixties in good health and CMV-seropositive. Each CDR3 is given with its conserved first and last residue. A D gene is named only where the DNA matches it firmly. Clone size, where shown, is once, few, many, or a class for clones that have expanded.

D	size	V	J	DNA	CDR3
TRBD2	.	TRBV27	TRBJ2-5	TGTGCCAGCGGGAGGGCGGTAGAGCAGTACTTC	CASGRAVEQYF
TRBD2	.	TRBV9	TRBJ2-1	TGTGCCAGCAGCGTGACGGCAGCGGGAGGTAGGAATGAGCAGTTCTTC	CASSVTAAGGRNEQFF
TRBD1	.	TRBV11-3	TRBJ2-5	TGTGCCAGCAGCTTAGTGGTCGGGACAGGTGAACAAGAGACCCAGTACTTC	CASSLVVGTGEQETQYF
.	.	TRBV20-1	TRBJ2-1	TGCAGTGCTGTCCGTAGCGATGAGCAGTTCTTC	CSAVRSDEQFF
TRBD1	few	TRBV6-1	TRBJ2-7	TGTGCCAGCAGTGAAACACAGGGGGACTACGAGCAGTACTTC	CASSETQGDYEQYF
TRBD1	.	TRBV5-1	TRBJ2-6	TGCGCCAGCAGCCCTTGGACAGGCCCGGCCAACGTCCTGACTTTC	CASSPWTGPANVLTF
.	.	TRBV4-1	TRBJ2-5	TGCGCCAGCAGCCAAGAAGGAAAGGGGGAGGGGGGAGAGACCCAGTACTTC	CASSQEGKGEGGETQYF
TRBD1	.	TRBV30	TRBJ1-2	TGTGCCTGGAGTCCTAGGACAGGGTCTGGCTACACCTTC	CAWSPRTGSGYTF
.	.	TRBV27	TRBJ2-2	TGTGCCAGCAGTTCATACCGAGGGAACACCGGGGAGCTGTTTTTT	CASSSYRGNTGELFF
TRBD1	.	TRBV13	TRBJ1-4	TGTGCCAGCAGCTCCCTCCGGACAGGGGGCGCGATTGGTGAAAAACTGTTTTTT	CASSSLRTGGAIGEKLFF
.	few	TRBV28	TRBJ2-7	TGTGCCAGCAGTTATGAGCCTAGCAGCTACGAGCAGTACTTC	CASSYEPSSYEQYF
.	.	TRBV5-8	TRBJ2-7	TGTGCCAGCAGCTATAGTGAGGCCCCCTCTTACGAGCAGTACTTC	CASSYSEAPSYEQYF
.	.	TRBV7-3	TRBJ1-1	TGTGCCAGCAGCTCATCGGGTAACACTGAAGCTTTCTTT	CASSSSGNTEAFF
.	.	TRBV30	TRBJ1-5	TGTGCCTGGAGTCAGCGGGGCGATCAGCCCCAGCATTTT	CAWSQRGDQPQHF
.	.	TRBV5-1	TRBJ2-5	TGCGCCAGCAGCTCGGAACAGGTCCAGTACTTC	CASSSEQVQYF
TRBD1	.	TRBV19	TRBJ1-4	TGTACCAGTAGTGAATGGACAGGGGGCGTTGAAAAACTGTTTTTT	CTSSEWTGGVEKLFF
.	.	TRBV19	TRBJ2-3	TGTGCCAGTAGTACTACCGGGGTTTCAGATACGCAGTATTTT	CASSTTGVSDTQYF
.	.	TRBV27	TRBJ2-1	TGTGCCAGCAGTTTAGGGGGCAGAACAGAGCAGTTCTTC	CASSLGGRTEQFF
TRBD1	few	TRBV7-2	TRBJ2-7	TGTGCCAGCAGTTATACAGGACAGGGGGTTTACGAGCAGTACTTC	CASSYTGQGVYEQYF
TRBD1	.	TRBV7-2	TRBJ2-3	TGTGCCAGCAGCCGGACAGGGGGCGCGGATACGCAGTATTTT	CASSRTGGADTQYF
TRBD2	.	TRBV25-1	TRBJ2-6	TGTGCCAGCAGTGGATTAGCGGGAGGGCCTTCTGGGGCCAACGTCCTGACTTTC	CASSGLAGGPSGANVLTF
TRBD1	.	TRBV9	TRBJ1-3	TGTGCCAGCAGCGTAGCGAAAGGGGGCCCCTCTGGAAACACCATATATTTT	CASSVAKGGPSGNTIYF
.	.	TRBV19	TRBJ2-7	TGTGCCAGTAGTATTGGCGGGGCAGCCTACGAGCAGTACTTC	CASSIGGAAYEQYF
TRBD2	.	TRBV5-4	TRBJ2-3	TGTGCCAGCAGCTTGACTAGCGGGAGAGATACGCAGTATTTT	CASSLTSGRDTQYF
.	.	TRBV5-8	TRBJ2-7	TGTGCCAGCAGCTACCGTCGACAGGATACCTACGAGCAGTACTTC	CASSYRRQDTYEQYF
.	.	TRBV9	TRBJ2-1	TGTGCCAGCAGCGCCGGGGGATACTACAATGAGCAGTTCTTC	CASSAGGYYNEQFF
.	.	TRBV6-4	TRBJ2-7	TGTGCCAGCAGTGAAGAACAGGGCTACGAGCAGTACTTC	CASSEEQGYEQYF
.	.	TRBV7-3	TRBJ2-1	TGTGCCAGCTCCTGGGGGGATAGCTCCTACAATGAGCAGTTCTTC	CASSWGDSSYNEQFF
.	.	TRBV5-1	TRBJ2-5	TGCGCCAGCAGCTGGGACAAGTTGGGGCCCCAAGAGACCCAGTACTTC	CASSWDKLGPQETQYF
TRBD2	.	TRBV7-2	TRBJ2-7	TGTGCCAGCAGCTTAAGAACTAGCGAGCGCTACGAGCAGTACTTC	CASSLRTSERYEQYF
.	few	TRBV29-1	TRBJ2-7	TGCAGCGTTGAAGACCCACGGGGCTCCTACGAGCAGTACTTC	CSVEDPRGSYEQYF
TRBD1	.	TRBV7-8	TRBJ2-7	TGTGCCAGCAGCAAGGGACAGGGAGGTCGCGAGCAGTACTTC	CASSKGQGGREQYF
.	.	TRBV30	TRBJ2-5	TGTGCCTGGAGTGTCGGTTTGGGAGCGGGAGAGACCCAGTACTTC	CAWSVGLGAGETQYF
.	.	TRBV5-8	TRBJ2-1	TGTGCCAGCAGCTTGGAGGGGGAGCCGTACAATGAGCAGTTCTTC	CASSLEGEPYNEQFF
.	.	TRBV28	TRBJ1-2	TGTGCCAGCAGTTGGCCCCACGGAGGGGGGGCTAACTATGGCTACACCTTC	CASSWPHGGGANYGYTF
.	.	TRBV29-1	TRBJ2-6	TGCAGCGTTGTTTGGACAGATGGGGCCAACGTCCTGACTTTC	CSVVWTDGANVLTF
TRBD1	.	TRBV4-2	TRBJ1-1	TGTGCCAGCACCCCGGACAGGTTGAACACTGAAGCTTTCTTT	CASTPDRLNTEAFF
TRBD2	few	TRBV2	TRBJ2-3	TGTGCCAGCAGACTCGGACTAGCCCTTAGGACAGATACGCAGTATTTT	CASRLGLALRTDTQYF
TRBD1	.	TRBV11-2	TRBJ1-4	TGTGCCAGCAGCTCCGGGACAGGGCGTGAAAAACTGTTTTTT	CASSSGTGREKLFF
.	.	TRBV7-2	TRBJ1-1	TGTGCCAGCAGCTTAAGGGGCCTGAACACTGAAGCTTTCTTT	CASSLRGLNTEAFF
TRBD2	.	TRBV27	TRBJ2-1	TGTGCCAGCAGTTTAGCGGGAGACTACAATGAGCAGTTCTTC	CASSLAGDYNEQFF
TRBD2	.	TRBV7-9	TRBJ2-3	TGTGCCAGCAGCCCGAGCGGGAGGGCTCCAGATACGCAGTATTTT	CASSPSGRAPDTQYF
.	.	TRBV21-1	TRBJ1-5	TGTGCCAGCAGCAAAAGTAGACATGGCCTCCGACAGCCCCAGCATTTT	CASSKSRHGLRQPQHF
.	.	TRBV28	TRBJ2-2	TGTGCCAGCAGCATAACAGGGAAGGGGGAGCTGTTTTTT	CASSITGKGELFF
.	.	TRBV5-6	TRBJ2-5	TGTGCCAGCAGCTTGGCAGGGGATGGGACCCAGTACTTC	CASSLAGDGTQYF
.	.	TRBV6-4	TRBJ1-2	TGTGCCAGCAGGAGGTCCCAGGGTGATGGCGGCTACACCTTC	CASRRSQGDGGYTF
TRBD1	.	TRBV18	TRBJ1-4	TGTGCCAGCCCTAAAAAAGGGGGCGCTTCGGGTGAAAAACTGTTTTTT	CASPKKGGASGEKLFF
.	.	TRBV4-3	TRBJ1-5	TGCGCCAGCAGCCAAGAAAGGTCCAGGACTCCGCCCCAGCATTTT	CASSQERSRTPPQHF
.	.	TRBV5-1	TRBJ2-1	TGCGCCAGCAGCTTGGTAGATGAGCAGTTCTTC	CASSLVDEQFF
TRBD1	.	TRBV7-9	TRBJ1-5	TGTGCCAGCAGCTTTGCCGGGACAGGGCCGAATCAGCCCCAGCATTTT	CASSFAGTGPNQPQHF
TRBD2	.	TRBV9	TRBJ2-7	TGTGCCAGCAGCGTATCGGCGGGAGGCTCCTACGAGCAGTACTTC	CASSVSAGGSYEQYF
.	.	TRBV10-1	TRBJ1-2	TGCGCCAGCAACATAGGGGGTTGGGTTGGCTACACCTTC	CASNIGGWVGYTF
.	.	TRBV4-1	TRBJ2-7	TGCGCCAGCAGCCAATGGGAGTCTGGCGAGCAGTACTTC	CASSQWESGEQYF